The 24 T cell receptor beta chains given below trace back to one sample, sequenced in a study of T cells after posttransplantation cyclophosphamide. Data came from immunoSEQ multiplex PCR; TCRdb stores just in-frame clones and leaves some out. The table includes approximately 2,000 clones, 90% to 95% detected once. The sample consisted of naive CD8+ T cells sorted from PBMCs. These receptors originate from an older woman in good health, CMV-negative, and a related stem cell transplant donor.

This clone has just one count. The gene calls are TRBV7-9 and TRBJ2-1; TRBD2 agrees at 9 bases. The germline CDR1 and CDR2 sequences are SEHNR and FQNEAQ (reference sequence). This CDR3 is built from 16 residues. J gave up 2 bases and V 1 base, and 3 bases lay outside the gene matches. The CDR3 region has the DNA TGTGCCAGCAGCTTAGTTAGCGGGAGACCCTACAATGAGCAGTTCTTC. Translating it yields CASSLVSGRPYNEQFF.

The CDR3: CASSQEAIAGGYNEQFF. As DNA, the CDR3 is TGTGCCAGCAGCCAAGAGGCTATAGCGGGGGGATACAATGAGCAGTTCTTC. The chain combines TRBV14 with TRBJ2-1, with TRBD2 identical over 10 bases. Germline CDR1 SGHDN, CDR2 FVKESK. This CDR3 spans 17 amino acids. V was clipped by 0 bases and J by 4 bases; unmatched bases: 6.

This chain links TRBV19 with TRBJ1-1; 8 bases line up with TRBD1. Looked up from germline, CDR1 is LNHDA and CDR2 is SQIVND (reference sequence). The CDR3 has 12 amino acids. J lost 5 bases, V lost 10 bases, and 6 bases had no gene match. CDR3 residues: CATQQGGTEAFF. CDR3 DNA: TGTGCCACCCAACAGGGGGGGACTGAAGCTTTCTTT.

J is TRBJ1-4 and V is TRBV13; no definite D call. The CDR3 totals 14 residues. The V end lost 0 bases, the J end lost 10 bases, and 12 bases lay between the germline ends. Germline assignment: CDR1 PRHDT and CDR2 FYEKMQ (reference sequence). In DNA, the CDR3 is TGTGCCAGCAGCTTAGGCCATGACACTAGAAAACTGTTTTTT. As protein: CASSLGHDTRKLFF. Based on the CDR3 plus reference TRBV13 and TRBJ1-4, the full variable domain is AAGVIQSPRHLIKEKRETATLKCYPIPRHDTVYWYQQGPGQDPQFLISFYEKMQSDKGSIPDRFSAQQFSDYHSELNMSSLELGDSALYFCASSLGHDTRKLFFGSGTQLSVL.

The CDR3, as DNA: TGTGCCGGAGCGGGGGGGCCAACAAGCCAAAACATTCAGTACTTC. This translates into CAGAGGPTSQNIQYF. This rearrangement joins TRBV2 to TRBJ2-4, with TRBD2 matching 10 bases. The CDR3 totals 15 residues. CDR1 and CDR2 (germline): SNHLY, FYNNEI. The J segment lost 5 bases and the V segment lost 11 bases, leaving 12 bases of the junction unmatched.

This chain connects TRBV27 to TRBJ2-2; D may be TRBD1 (5 bases). Germline CDR1 MNHEY, CDR2 SMNVEV (reference sequence). Trimming left V 1 base short and J 1 base short, with 10 bases between. This CDR3 spans 16 amino acids. Here the CDR3 reads CASSLWGQENTGELFF. In DNA, the CDR3 is TGTGCCAGCAGTTTATGGGGCCAGGAGAACACCGGGGAGCTGTTTTTT.

The V call is TRBV2, the J call TRBJ2-7, with 9 bases matching TRBD1. Germline V gene sequence: CDR1 SNHLY, CDR2 FYNNEI. The V and J ends lost 5 bases and 6 bases, in that order; junction bases with no gene match: 11. This CDR3 is 15 amino acids long. The CDR3 sequence: CASSISGTGSGEQYF. DNA of the CDR3: TGTGCCAGCAGTATATCCGGGACAGGGTCGGGCGAGCAGTACTTC.

The chain is built from TRBV10-3 and TRBJ1-1, with a weak D call TRBD1 (6 bases). V lost 3 bases and J 1 base, leaving 18 bases between the germline ends. From germline, CDR1 is ENHRY and CDR2 SYGVKD. CDR3 length: 17 amino acids. CDR3 nucleotides: TGTGCCATCAGTGACACCATACCGGGACATCCGAACACTGAAGCTTTCTTT. It translates to CAISDTIPGHPNTEAFF.

The chain carries TRBV7-9 and TRBJ2-3; D perhaps matches TRBD2 (6 bases). Germline V lookup: CDR1 SEHNR, CDR2 FQNEAQ (reference sequence). This CDR3 is built from 14 residues. V dropped 6 bases and J dropped 2 bases, with 12 bases sitting between them. The chain's CDR3 is CASRTGASTDTQYF. The CDR3 DNA reads as TGTGCCAGCAGGACGGGAGCCTCCACAGATACGCAGTATTTT.

This chain uses TRBV9 with TRBJ1-1; D is uncertain. The length of the CDR3 is 14 residues. The V gene lost 4 bases and the J gene lost 0 bases, with 10 bases spanning the gap. Germline V gene data show CDR1 as SGDLS and CDR2 as YYNGEE. The CDR3 bases are TGTGCCAGCAGCCCGGCGGAAATGAACACTGAAGCTTTCTTT. Translating it yields CASSPAEMNTEAFF.

The chain is built from TRBV4-2 and TRBJ1-5, with 11 positions matching TRBD1. After removal of 1 base from V and 6 bases from J, the junction contained 2 bases not matched to a gene. The germline V gene has CDR1 LGHNA and CDR2 YNFKEQ. The CDR3 extends over 15 amino acids. The CDR3 region is CASSQGGQGAQPQHF. The CDR3 bases are TGTGCCAGCAGCCAAGGCGGACAGGGGGCTCAGCCCCAGCATTTT.

CDR3 region: CARSLGLVSGGREETQYF. The CDR3 nucleotides read TGTGCCAGAAGCTTGGGACTAGTGTCGGGTGGAAGGGAAGAGACCCAGTACTTC. The rearrangement uses TRBV5-3 and TRBJ2-5; a weak D match, TRBD2 (6 bases). TRBV5-3 is sorted into the ORF group, with uncertain function. The ends were cut back, 0 bases at V and 3 bases at J, with 21 bases in the middle. This CDR3 is built from 18 residues.

This chain connects TRBV6-6 to TRBJ1-1; maybe TRBD1 (5 bases). The CDR3 contains 14 residues. The germline V gene has CDR1 MNHNY and CDR2 SVGAGI (reference sequence). The V and J ends lost 0 bases and 5 bases respectively, with 10 bases between them. CDR3 amino acids: CASSYSKGITEAFF. The CDR3 nucleotides read TGTGCCAGCAGTTACTCGAAGGGGATTACTGAAGCTTTCTTT.

The DNA of the CDR3 is TGTGCCTGTACCCACAGGGGGCGAAAACTGTTTTTT. This translates into CACTHRGRKLFF. V and J are TRBV30 and TRBJ1-4, with 9 positions matching TRBD1. The CDR3 is 12 residues long. Germline V gives CDR1 GTSNPN, CDR2 SVGIG (reference sequence). V lost 6 bases to trimming and J lost 10 bases; unmatched junction nucleotides: 6.

The J gene is TRBJ2-7, the V gene TRBV6-5; D may be TRBD2 (7 bases). The CDR3 totals 13 residues. Germline values: CDR1 MNHEY, CDR2 SVGAGI. The V end lost 1 base, the J end lost 9 bases, and 13 bases lay between the germline ends. The CDR3 loop reads CASSYFRGGGQYF. CDR3 sequence (DNA): TGTGCCAGCAGTTACTTTCGGGGAGGGGGGCAGTACTTC.

V gene TRBV7-2 combines with J gene TRBJ1-5; D call uncertain. The CDR3 spans 13 residues. The germline V and J ends were trimmed by 5 bases and 5 bases, with 10 bases remaining between them. Germline V gene sequence: CDR1 SGHTA, CDR2 FQGNSA. The chain's CDR3 is CASSLSSYQPQHF. The CDR3 nucleotides are TGTGCCAGCAGCCTATCCTCTTATCAGCCCCAGCATTTT.

The rearrangement joins TRBV29-1 to TRBJ2-7; 8 bases align to TRBD2. The CDR3 is 18 amino acids. Germline loops: CDR1 SQVTM, CDR2 ANQGSEA. V was clipped by 6 bases and J by 4 bases; unmatched bases: 23. DNA of the CDR3: TGCAGCGTGGGAGAGGGCAGGGACCTAGCGGGCTCCCGGTACGAGCAGTACTTC. Protein product: CSVGEGRDLAGSRYEQYF.

This chain joins TRBV4-1 and TRBJ2-5, with 11 bases that match TRBD2. The V gene end was trimmed by 0 bases and the J gene end by 5 bases; junction bases not matched to a gene: 2. The V gene's germline CDR1 is MGHRA and CDR2 YSYEKL. The CDR3 sequence is 15 residues long. DNA of the CDR3: TGCGCCAGCAGCCAAGACCGGACTAGCGGGGAGACCCAGTACTTC. Protein product: CASSQDRTSGETQYF.

The chain is built from TRBV10-3 and TRBJ2-7; 8 bases align to TRBD1. This CDR3 region has 13 residues. Germline V gene sequence: CDR1 ENHRY, CDR2 SYGVKD. V shed 7 bases, J shed 4 bases, and the junction held 6 bases outside the gene matches. The CDR3 sequence: CAIIGGQGYEQYF. The CDR3 DNA reads TGTGCCATCATAGGCGGACAGGGTTACGAGCAGTACTTC.

This chain uses TRBV5-4 with TRBJ1-2; TRBD1 is a possible D gene (6 bases). The CDR3 has 14 residues. V gave up 1 base and J gave up 3 bases, with 10 bases separating them. Per the germline V gene, CDR1 is SGHNT and CDR2 is YYREEE (reference sequence). This CDR3 is CASSLSYRDYGYTF. CDR3 bases: TGTGCCAGCAGCTTGAGCTACAGGGACTATGGCTACACCTTC.

The J gene is TRBJ2-7, the V gene TRBV4-1; 7 positions agree with TRBD1. Germline assignment: CDR1 MGHRA and CDR2 YSYEKL. The CDR3 sequence is 16 residues long. Germline trimming cut 2 bases from V and 5 bases from J; bases unmatched to any gene: 12. CDR3 nucleotides: TGCGCCAGCAGCCAACCCGCGCGGACAGGAGCAAACGAGCAGTACTTC. Translated, it gives CASSQPARTGANEQYF.

This chain uses TRBV7-9 with TRBJ2-1; 9 nucleotides match TRBD1. The CDR3 has 15 residues. With V trimmed by 4 bases and J by 5 bases, 6 bases remained unmatched. Germline CDR1 SEHNR, CDR2 FQNEAQ (reference sequence). The CDR3 DNA is TGTGCCAGCAGCTCCACAGGGGGCATCAACAATGAGCAGTTCTTC. Amino acid sequence: CASSSTGGINNEQFF.

In its sample, this clone was seen a few times. The V gene is TRBV6-9, the J gene TRBJ1-4, with TRBD1 matching 7 bases. The V and J ends lost 6 bases and 7 bases, in that order; junction bases with no gene match: 8. Germline loops: CDR1 MNHGY, CDR2 SVAAGI. The CDR3 is 14 residues long. The CDR3 sequence: CASRNQGVCEKLFF. CDR3 bases: TGTGCCAGCAGGAACCAGGGGGTATGTGAAAAACTGTTTTTT.

Only one count was recorded for this clone. J is TRBJ1-6 and V is TRBV19; D may be TRBD1 (6 bases). Per germline, CDR1 LNHDA and CDR2 SQIVND (reference sequence). The CDR3 has 12 amino acids. V was pared by 8 bases and J by 12 bases, with 14 bases between. The CDR3 loop is CASGQGILPLHF. The CDR3 bases are TGTGCCAGTGGCCAGGGGATTTTACCCCTCCACTTT.